This TCR beta chain was retrieved from a study of T cell responses to AZD1222 COVID-19 vaccine. Points from the study as a whole: The donors showed a predominance of white British ancestry and of females, with possible underestimation of clonal diversity. After the peak T cell response, and only then, were repertoires sampled. Spike-wide coverage was observed for vaccine-associated CD4 TCRs, with dominant responses at 160-218 and 743-854. Two AZD1222 doses significantly raised spike-specific TCR breadth and depth over controls.

Germline V gene data show CDR1 as SGDLS and CDR2 as YYNGEE. V was clipped by 3 bases and J by 5 bases, with 17 bases between them. CDR3 size: 15 residues. Clones were read by immunoSEQ multiplex PCR, and TCRdb kept only the in-frame ones, dropping some. The table records over 150,000 clones, approximately 94% of them present only once. For this clone: The antigen is unknown.

J is TRBJ1-1 and V is TRBV9; tentative D call: TRBD1 (6 bases). Here the sequenced sample was peripheral blood, taken 28 days after the second AZD1222 dose. This clonotype was obtained from an adult who received the AZD1222 COVID-19 vaccine. CDR3 DNA sequence: TGTGCCAGCAGCGAGCGGGGGCTGGAGGGGACTGAAGCTTTCTTT. Its translation: CASSERGLEGTEAFF.